This T cell receptor (beta chain) appears in the sequencing data of a study of OX40 agonist ivuxolimab in advanced cancers. Trimming stripped 5 bases from V and 7 bases from J, with 14 bases between. CDR1 and CDR2 from the germline V gene are MDHEN and SYDVKM. The CDR3 has 13 residues. Data came from immunoSEQ multiplex PCR; TCRdb stores just in-frame clones and leaves some out. The table lists about 92,000 clones, 91% of them singletons. The specimen comprised CD4+ or CD8+ T cells sorted from blood, sampled in a trial of the OX40 agonist ivuxolimab. This TCR was sampled from an adult with an advanced solid tumor such as melanoma, head and neck, liver or kidney cancer. The chain joins TRBV28 to TRBJ1-1; weak D call: TRBD1 (5 bases). CDR3 sequence: CASSIPGLSEAFF. CDR3 DNA: TGTGCCAGCAGTATTCCGGGACTGAGTGAAGCTTTCTTT. The variable domain in full, with the rest retrieved from reference TRBV28 and TRBJ1-1, is DVKVTQSSRYLVKRTGEKVFLECVQDMDHENMFWYRQDPGLGLRLIYFSYDVKMKEKGDIPEGYSVSREKKERFSLILESASTNQTSMYLCASSIPGLSEAFFGQGTRLTVV.